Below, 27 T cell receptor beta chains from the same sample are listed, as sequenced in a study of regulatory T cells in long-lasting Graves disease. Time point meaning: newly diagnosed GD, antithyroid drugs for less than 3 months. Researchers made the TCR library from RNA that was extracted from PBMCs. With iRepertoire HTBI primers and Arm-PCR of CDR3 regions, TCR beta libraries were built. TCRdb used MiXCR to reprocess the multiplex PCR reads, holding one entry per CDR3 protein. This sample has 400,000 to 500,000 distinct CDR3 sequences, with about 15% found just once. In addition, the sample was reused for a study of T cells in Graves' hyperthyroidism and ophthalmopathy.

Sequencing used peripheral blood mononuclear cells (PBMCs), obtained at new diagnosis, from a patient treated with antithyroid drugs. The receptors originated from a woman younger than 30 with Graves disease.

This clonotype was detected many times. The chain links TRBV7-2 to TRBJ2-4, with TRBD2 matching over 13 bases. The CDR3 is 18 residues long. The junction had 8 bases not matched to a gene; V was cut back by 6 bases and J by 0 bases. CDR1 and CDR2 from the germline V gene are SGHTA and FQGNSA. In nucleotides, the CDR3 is TGTGCCAGCAGTTTCGGACTAGCGGGAGCGGGAGCCAAAAACATTCAGTACTTC. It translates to CASSFGLAGAGAKNIQYF.

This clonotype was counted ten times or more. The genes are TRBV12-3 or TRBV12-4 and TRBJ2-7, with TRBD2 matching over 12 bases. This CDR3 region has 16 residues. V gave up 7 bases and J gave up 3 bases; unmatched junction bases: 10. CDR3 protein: CASILQASGRVYEQYF. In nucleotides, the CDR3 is TGTGCCAGCATCCTTCAGGCTAGCGGGAGGGTCTACGAGCAGTACTTC.

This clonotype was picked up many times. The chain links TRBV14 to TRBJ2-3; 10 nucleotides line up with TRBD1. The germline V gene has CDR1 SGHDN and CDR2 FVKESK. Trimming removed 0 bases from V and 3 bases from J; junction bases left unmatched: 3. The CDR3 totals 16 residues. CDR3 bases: TGTGCCAGCAGCCAAGACCCGGGACAGGGGACAGATACGCAGTATTTT. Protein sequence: CASSQDPGQGTDTQYF.

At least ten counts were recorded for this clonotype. The CDR3 sequence: CSAATRAGPKNEQFF. Written as DNA, the CDR3 is TGCAGTGCTGCCACCAGGGCGGGGCCTAAAAATGAGCAGTTCTTC. The gene calls are TRBV20-1 and TRBJ2-1; D perhaps matches TRBD2 (6 bases). Per germline, CDR1 DFQATT and CDR2 SNEGSKA (reference sequence). CDR3 size: 15 residues. V was shortened by 5 bases and J by 7 bases, with 21 bases between the two germline ends.

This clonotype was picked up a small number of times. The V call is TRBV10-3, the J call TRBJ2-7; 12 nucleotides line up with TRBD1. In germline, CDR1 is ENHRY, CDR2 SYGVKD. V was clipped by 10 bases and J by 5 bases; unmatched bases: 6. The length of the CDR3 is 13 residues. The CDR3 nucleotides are TGTGCCAGCCTGGGACAGGGGGCGCACGAGCAGTACTTC. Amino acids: CASLGQGAHEQYF.

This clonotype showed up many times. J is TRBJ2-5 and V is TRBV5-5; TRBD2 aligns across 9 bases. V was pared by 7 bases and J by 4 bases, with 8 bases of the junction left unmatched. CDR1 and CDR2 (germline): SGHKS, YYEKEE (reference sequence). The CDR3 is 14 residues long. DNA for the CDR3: TGTGCCAGCCTGGGACTAGCAGGAGGAGAGACCCAGTACTTC. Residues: CASLGLAGGETQYF.

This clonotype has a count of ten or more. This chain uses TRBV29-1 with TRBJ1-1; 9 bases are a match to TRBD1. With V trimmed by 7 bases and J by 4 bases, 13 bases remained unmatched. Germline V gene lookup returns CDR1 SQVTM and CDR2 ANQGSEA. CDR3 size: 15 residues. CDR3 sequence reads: CSAGRVTGGGTEAFF. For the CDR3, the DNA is TGCAGCGCCGGCAGGGTAACAGGGGGCGGCACTGAAGCTTTCTTT.

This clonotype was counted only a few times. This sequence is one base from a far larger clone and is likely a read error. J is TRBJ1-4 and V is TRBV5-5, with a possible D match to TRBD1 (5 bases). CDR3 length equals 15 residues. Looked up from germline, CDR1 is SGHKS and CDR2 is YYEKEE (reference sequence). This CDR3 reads CASSPNGGHNEKLLF. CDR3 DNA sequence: TGTGCCAGCAGCCCCAACGGGGGTCACAATGAAAAACTGCTTTTT.

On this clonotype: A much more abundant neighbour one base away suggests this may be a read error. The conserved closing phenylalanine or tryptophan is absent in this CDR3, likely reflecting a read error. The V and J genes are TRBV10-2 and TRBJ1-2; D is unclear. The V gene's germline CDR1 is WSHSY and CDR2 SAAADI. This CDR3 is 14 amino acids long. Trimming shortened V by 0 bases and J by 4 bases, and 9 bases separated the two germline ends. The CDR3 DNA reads TGCGCCAGCAGTGAGTCGTGGGAGGGCTATGGCTACACCTCC. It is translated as CASSESWEGYGYTS.

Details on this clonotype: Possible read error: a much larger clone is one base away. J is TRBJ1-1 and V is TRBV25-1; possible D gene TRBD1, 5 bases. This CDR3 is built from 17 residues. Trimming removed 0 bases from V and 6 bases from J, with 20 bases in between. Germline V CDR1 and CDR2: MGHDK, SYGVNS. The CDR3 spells CASSEYSFGGGVAEAFF. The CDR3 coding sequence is TGTGCCAGCAGTGAATATAGTTTCGGGGGGGGAGTCGCTGAAGCTTTCTTT.

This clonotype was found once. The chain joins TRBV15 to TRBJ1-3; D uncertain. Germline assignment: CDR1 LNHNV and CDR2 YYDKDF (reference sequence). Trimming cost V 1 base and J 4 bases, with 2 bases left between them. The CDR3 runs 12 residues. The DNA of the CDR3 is TGTGCCACCAGCAGAGTCGGAAACACCATATATTTT. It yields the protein CATSRVGNTIYF.

The CDR3: CAISVEGGGNQPQHF. The CDR3 nucleotides read TGTGCCATCAGTGTGGAGGGGGGTGGTAATCAGCCCCAGCATTTT. The chain joins TRBV10-3 to TRBJ1-5, with D maybe TRBD1 (6 bases). This CDR3 has 15 amino acids. V was trimmed by 4 bases and J by 4 bases, leaving 14 bases between them. CDR1 and CDR2 (germline): ENHRY, SYGVKD.

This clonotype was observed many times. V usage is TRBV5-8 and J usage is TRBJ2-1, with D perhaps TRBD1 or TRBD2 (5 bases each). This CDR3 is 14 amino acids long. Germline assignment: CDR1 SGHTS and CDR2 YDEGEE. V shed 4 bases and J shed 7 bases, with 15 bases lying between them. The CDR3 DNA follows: TGTGCCAGCAGCACCGGGGCTGGGCGGAATGAGCAGTTCTTC. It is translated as CASSTGAGRNEQFF. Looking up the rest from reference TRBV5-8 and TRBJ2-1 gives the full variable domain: EAGVTQSPTHLIKTRGQQATLRCSPISGHTSVYWYQQALGLGLQFLLWYDEGEERNRGNFPPRFSGRQFPNYSSELNVNALELEDSALYLCASSTGAGRNEQFFGPGTRLTVL.

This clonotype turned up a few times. The CDR3 coding sequence is TGTGCCAGCAGCTTAGTCCAGAATAGCAATCAGCCCCAGCATTTT. It translates to CASSLVQNSNQPQHF. This rearrangement joins TRBV7-2 to TRBJ1-5; D is unresolved. The V and J ends lost 1 base and 0 bases respectively, with 7 bases between them. The CDR3 extends over 15 amino acids. Germline V gene sequence: CDR1 SGHTA, CDR2 FQGNSA. The full variable domain, rest sourced from reference TRBV7-2 and TRBJ1-5, is GAGVSQSPSNKVTEKGKDVELRCDPISGHTALYWYRQSLGQGLEFLIYFQGNSAPDKSGLPSDRFSAERTGGSVSTLTIQRTQQEDSAVYLCASSLVQNSNQPQHFGDGTRLSIL.

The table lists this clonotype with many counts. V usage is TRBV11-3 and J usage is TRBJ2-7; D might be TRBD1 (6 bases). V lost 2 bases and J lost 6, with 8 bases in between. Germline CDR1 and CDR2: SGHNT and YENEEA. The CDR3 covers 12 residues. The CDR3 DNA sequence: TGTGCCAGCAGCTTAACCAGGGGCGAGCAGTACTTC. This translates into CASSLTRGEQYF.

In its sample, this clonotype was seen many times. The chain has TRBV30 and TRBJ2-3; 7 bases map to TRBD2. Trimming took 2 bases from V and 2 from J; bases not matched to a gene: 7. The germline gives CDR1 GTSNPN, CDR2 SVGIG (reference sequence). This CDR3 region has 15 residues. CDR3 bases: TGTGCCTGGAGTTTGCTAGCGGTATCCACAGATACGCAGTATTTT. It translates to CAWSLLAVSTDTQYF.

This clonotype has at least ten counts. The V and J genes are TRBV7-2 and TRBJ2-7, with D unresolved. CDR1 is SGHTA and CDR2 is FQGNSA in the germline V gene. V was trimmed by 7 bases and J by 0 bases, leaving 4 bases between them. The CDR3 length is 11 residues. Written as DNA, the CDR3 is TGTGCCAGCACCAGCTCCTACGAGCAGTACTTC. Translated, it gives CASTSSYEQYF.

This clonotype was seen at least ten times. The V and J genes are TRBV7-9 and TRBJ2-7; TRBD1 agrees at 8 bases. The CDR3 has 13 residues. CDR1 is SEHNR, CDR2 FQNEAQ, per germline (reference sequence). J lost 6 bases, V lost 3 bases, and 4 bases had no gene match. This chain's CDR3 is CASSLTGVGEQYF. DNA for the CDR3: TGTGCCAGCAGCTTGACAGGGGTGGGCGAGCAGTACTTC. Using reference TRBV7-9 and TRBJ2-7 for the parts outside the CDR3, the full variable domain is DTGVSQNPRHKITKRGQNVTFRCDPISEHNRLYWYRQTLGQGPEFLTYFQNEAQLEKSRLLSDRFSAERPKGSFSTLEIQRTEQGDSAMYLCASSLTGVGEQYFGPGTRLTVT.

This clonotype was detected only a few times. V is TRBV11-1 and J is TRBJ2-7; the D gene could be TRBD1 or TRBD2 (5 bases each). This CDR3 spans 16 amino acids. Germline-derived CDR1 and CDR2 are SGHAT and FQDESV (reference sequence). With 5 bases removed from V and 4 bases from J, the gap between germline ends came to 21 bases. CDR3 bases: TGTGCCAGCAGCATTCAGACAGTCTCGGGGAGTTACGAGCAGTACTTC. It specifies CASSIQTVSGSYEQYF.

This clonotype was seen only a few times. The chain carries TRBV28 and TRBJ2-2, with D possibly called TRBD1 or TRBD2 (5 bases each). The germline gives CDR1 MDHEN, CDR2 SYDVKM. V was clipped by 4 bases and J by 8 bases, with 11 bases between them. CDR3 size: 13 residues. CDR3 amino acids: CASSWGIAGELFF. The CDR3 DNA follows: TGTGCCAGCAGTTGGGGGATCGCGGGGGAGCTGTTTTTT.

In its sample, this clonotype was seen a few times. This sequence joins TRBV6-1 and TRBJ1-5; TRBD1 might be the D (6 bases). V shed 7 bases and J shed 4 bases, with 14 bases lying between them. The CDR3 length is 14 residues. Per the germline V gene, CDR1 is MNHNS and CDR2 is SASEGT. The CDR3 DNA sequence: TGTGCCAGCAAGAGGGGGGGGGGAAATCAGCCCCAGCATTTT. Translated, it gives CASKRGGGNQPQHF.

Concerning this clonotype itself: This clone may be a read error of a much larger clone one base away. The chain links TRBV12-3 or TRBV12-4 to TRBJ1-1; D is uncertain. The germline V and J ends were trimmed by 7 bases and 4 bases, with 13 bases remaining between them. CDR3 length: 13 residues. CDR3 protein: CASTREEGTEAFF. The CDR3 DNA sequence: TGTGCCAGCACCCGAGAGGAGGGCACTGAAGCTTTCTTT.

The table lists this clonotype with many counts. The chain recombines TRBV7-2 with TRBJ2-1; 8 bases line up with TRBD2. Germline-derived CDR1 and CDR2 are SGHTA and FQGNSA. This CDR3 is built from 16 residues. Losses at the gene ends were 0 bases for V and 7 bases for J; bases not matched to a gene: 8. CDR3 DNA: TGTGCCAGCAGCTTAGCCGGCGGGAGGACGATTAATGAGCAGTTCTTC. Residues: CASSLAGGRTINEQFF.

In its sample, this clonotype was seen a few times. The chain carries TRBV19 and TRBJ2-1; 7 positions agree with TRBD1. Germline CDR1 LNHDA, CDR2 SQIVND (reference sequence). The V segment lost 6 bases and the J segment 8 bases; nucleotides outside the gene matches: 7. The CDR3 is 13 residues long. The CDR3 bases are TGTGCCAGTAGCGACAGGGTTGGGGATGAGCAGTTCTTC. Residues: CASSDRVGDEQFF. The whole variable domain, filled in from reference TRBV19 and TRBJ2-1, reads DGGITQSPKYLFRKEGQNVTLSCEQNLNHDAMYWYRQDPGQGLRLIYYSQIVNDFQKGDIAEGYSVSREKKESFPLTVTSAQKNPTAFYLCASSDRVGDEQFFGPGTRLTVL.

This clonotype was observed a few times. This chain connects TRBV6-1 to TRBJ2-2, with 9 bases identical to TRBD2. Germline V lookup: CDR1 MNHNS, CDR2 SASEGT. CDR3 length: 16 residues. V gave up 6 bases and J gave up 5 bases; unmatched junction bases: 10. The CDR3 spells CASRGYRTSATGELFF. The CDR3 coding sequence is TGTGCCAGCAGGGGCTACCGGACTAGCGCGACCGGGGAGCTGTTTTTT.

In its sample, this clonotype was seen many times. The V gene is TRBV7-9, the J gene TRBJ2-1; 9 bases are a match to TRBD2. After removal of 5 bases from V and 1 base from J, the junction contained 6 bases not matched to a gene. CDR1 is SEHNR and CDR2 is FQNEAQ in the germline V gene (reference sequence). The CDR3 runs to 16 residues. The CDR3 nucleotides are TGTGCCAGCAGCCCTAGCGGGACCAAATCCTACAATGAGCAGTTCTTC. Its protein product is CASSPSGTKSYNEQFF.

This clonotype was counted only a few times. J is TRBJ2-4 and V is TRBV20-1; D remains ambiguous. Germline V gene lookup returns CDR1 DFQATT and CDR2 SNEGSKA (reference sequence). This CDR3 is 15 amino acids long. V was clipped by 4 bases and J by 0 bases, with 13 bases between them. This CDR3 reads CSAKGLDLAKNIQYF. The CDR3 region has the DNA TGCAGTGCTAAAGGCCTGGACCTAGCCAAAAACATTCAGTACTTC.